The rows below give T cell receptor beta chains drawn from one sample of a study of cytomegalovirus exposure and HLA in healthy donors. Generated by immunoSEQ multiplex PCR, the TCRdb table keeps only in-frame clones and is missing some. This sample yields roughly 130,000 clones, of which 73% are seen a single time; 2% to 2.5% belongs to the top ten. The sample comprised PBMCs. The receptors were gathered from a woman aged 40 to 49 in good health and CMV-seropositive. Each CDR3 is given with its conserved first and last residue. Fields, in order: CDR3 protein, CDR3 DNA, J gene, V gene, D gene, clone size. D genes are given only for firm matches. Not all rows give a size; the values are once, few, many and, for expanded clones, a class.

CDR3: CAISQRESYEQYF; DNA: TGTGCCATCAGCCAGCGGGAGTCATACGAGCAGTACTTC; J: TRBJ2-7; V: TRBV10-3; D: TRBD2; size: few
CDR3: CASSLGILWGGENIQYF; DNA: TGTGCCAGCAGTTTAGGAATTTTATGGGGAGGGGAAAACATTCAGTACTTC; J: TRBJ2-4; V: TRBV28; D: TRBD2; size: NA
CDR3: CASSLSVASGPHF; DNA: TGTGCCAGCAGCTTATCTGTCGCCTCTGGCCCGCATTTT; J: TRBJ1-3; V: TRBV7-9; D: NA; size: NA
CDR3: CASSRLGREETQYF; DNA: TGTGCCAGCAGCCGCCTCGGGCGGGAAGAGACCCAGTACTTC; J: TRBJ2-5; V: TRBV7-2; D: NA; size: NA
CDR3: CASSSRDTDARRQFF; DNA: TGTGCCAGCAGTTCCCGGGACACTGATGCGCGTCGGCAGTTCTTC; J: TRBJ2-1; V: TRBV27; D: NA; size: few
CDR3: CASSPTGLFNEQYF; DNA: TGTGCCAGCAGCCCAACCGGACTTTTCAACGAGCAGTACTTC; J: TRBJ2-7; V: TRBV9; D: NA; size: NA
CDR3: CASSWGEGTGLNTEAFF; DNA: TGTGCCAGCAGTTGGGGGGAGGGAACAGGGCTGAACACTGAAGCTTTCTTT; J: TRBJ1-1; V: TRBV28; D: NA; size: NA
CDR3: CASSPTRGNQETQYF; DNA: TGTGCCAGCAGCCCGACGCGGGGGAACCAAGAGACCCAGTACTTC; J: TRBJ2-5; V: TRBV7-6; D: TRBD2; size: NA
CDR3: CASSPLAGPFLEQYF; DNA: TGTGCCAGTAGTCCTCTAGCGGGGCCCTTTCTCGAGCAGTACTTC; J: TRBJ2-7; V: TRBV19; D: TRBD2; size: NA
CDR3: CASSSGGRSGNTIYF; DNA: TGTGCCAGCAGTTCCGGCGGCCGCTCTGGAAACACCATATATTTT; J: TRBJ1-3; V: TRBV6-6; D: NA; size: NA
CDR3: CAWSVRGGVYTDTQYF; DNA: TGTGCCTGGAGTGTACGGGGTGGGGTTTACACAGATACGCAGTATTTT; J: TRBJ2-3; V: TRBV30; D: NA; size: NA
CDR3: CASSLVTVTGELFF; DNA: TGCGCCAGCAGCTTGGTGACAGTTACCGGGGAGCTGTTTTTT; J: TRBJ2-2; V: TRBV5-1; D: NA; size: NA
CDR3: CASSSGTNTGELFF; DNA: TGTGCCAGCAGTTCCGGGACTAACACCGGGGAGCTGTTTTTT; J: TRBJ2-2; V: TRBV2; D: NA; size: NA
CDR3: CASSAGAGTGELFF; DNA: TGTGCCAGCAGTGCGGGAGCGGGCACCGGGGAGCTGTTTTTT; J: TRBJ2-2; V: TRBV7-2; D: TRBD2; size: NA
CDR3: CASSPRGGAYNEQFF; DNA: TGTGCCAGCAGCCCACGGGGGGGAGCGTACAATGAGCAGTTCTTC; J: TRBJ2-1; V: TRBV6-1; D: TRBD2; size: NA
CDR3: CASSPPLAGGQETQYF; DNA: TGTGCCAGCTCACCACCACTAGCGGGGGGGCAAGAGACCCAGTACTTC; J: TRBJ2-5; V: TRBV18; D: TRBD2; size: NA
CDR3: CASSPDTAAGELFF; DNA: TGTGCCAGCTCACCAGATACAGCGGCCGGGGAGCTGTTTTTT; J: TRBJ2-2; V: TRBV18; D: NA; size: once
CDR3: CASSLVGGNTEAFF; DNA: TGTGCCAGCAGCTTAGTCGGGGGTAACACTGAAGCTTTCTTT; J: TRBJ1-1; V: TRBV7-6; D: NA; size: NA
CDR3: CASSPLEGYTF; DNA: TGTGCCAGCAGCCCCTTAGAGGGCTACACCTTC; J: TRBJ1-2; V: TRBV7-2; D: NA; size: NA
CDR3: CASSEGGTGFINEQFF; DNA: TGTGCCAGCAGTGAAGGTGGGACAGGGTTTATCAATGAGCAGTTCTTC; J: TRBJ2-1; V: TRBV6-1; D: TRBD1; size: NA